One TCR beta chain is described in this entry. What it binds is not known. This sample stems from a study of persistence of HIV-infected CD4 T cells. Sequencing used immunoSEQ version 4 in survey mode. Repertoires were generated with immunoSEQ multiplex PCR, while TCRdb's copy carries only in-frame clones and drops some. The sample lists approximately 30,000 clones; around 80% were seen once. V was shortened by 9 bases and J by 3 bases, with 14 bases between the two germline ends. This CDR3 is built from 13 residues. Stimulation used around 10 ug/mL lysate from CMV-infected fibroblasts. CD40L-negative CD69-negative CD45RO-high memory CD4+ T cells were sorted as populations depleted of antigen-responding cells.

Sequencing used CD4+ T cells sorted from PBMCs after roughly 18-hour stimulation, obtained from a patient who received antiretroviral therapy. The source of this sequence is an adult man with HIV who was CMV-seropositive. This chain uses TRBV12-3 or TRBV12-4 with TRBJ1-1; D gene uncertain. The CDR3, as DNA: TGTGCCAGTATCTTTCAGGCGGACACTGAAGCTTTCTTT. This translates into CASIFQADTEAFF.